The source of this TCR beta chain is a study of Graves' ophthalmopathy and Graves' hyperthyroidism. Study findings and constraints: Ophthalmopathy progression prediction by the model yielded a sensitivity of approximately 70% and a specificity of approximately 77%. Most expanded clonotypes from thyroid (those above 0.001 frequency) were also found in blood.

The V gene end was trimmed by 0 bases and the J gene end by 2 bases; junction bases not matched to a gene: 10. The CDR3 sequence is 17 residues long. Germline V gene lookup returns CDR1 LNHNV and CDR2 YYDKDF (reference sequence). This clonotype was seen ten or more times. Its target is unknown. For repertoire sequencing, the TCR beta CDR3 regions were amplified from RNA transcripts. First-round RT-PCR employed HTBI primers, with a second-round multiplex PCR after it. TCRdb recomputed calls from the multiplex PCR reads with MiXCR, one row per CDR3 protein. The sample has under 250,000 distinct CDR3 sequences, approximately 28% seen once; the top ten hold 8.5% to 9.5%. If patients had other autoimmune diseases, uncontrolled infections, pregnancy or lactation, they were excluded. Fresh peripheral blood (roughly 9.7 ml) yielded the PBMCs.

The TCR comes from a man aged 50-59 years with Graves' ophthalmopathy. The source material was peripheral blood. The genes are TRBV15 and TRBJ2-7; TRBD2 aligns across 7 bases. The chain's CDR3 is CATSRDSLAVAAYEQYF. In DNA, the CDR3 is TGTGCCACCAGCAGAGATTCCCTAGCGGTAGCTGCCTACGAGCAGTACTTC.